The clone carrying this T cell receptor beta chain showed up just a few times. Its antigen remains unidentified. The sample is drawn from a study of lymphopenia after photon versus proton radiotherapy. General study results and limits: Under photons, naive T cells and diversity fell while effector/memory populations rose. Oligoclonal CD8+ Temra expansion after nadir drove photon patients' diversity drop. Survival link was tested only in deceased patients; proton benefit remains a possibility. In patients who died, overall survival fell as post-nadir TCR diversity dropped more.

Profiling relied on immunoSEQ multiplex PCR, and the TCRdb table lists in-frame clones only, not all of them. The table has roughly 58,000 clones, roughly nine tenths seen once. The CDR3 totals 15 residues. Germline loops: CDR1 SGHKS, CDR2 YYEKEE (reference sequence). V lost 1 base to trimming and J lost 7 bases; unmatched junction nucleotides: 10. The rearrangement links TRBV5-5 to TRBJ2-7; 8 bases map to TRBD1. The receptor's source is an elderly man with esophageal cancer. The sample in question was peripheral blood, obtained from a patient treated with proton-based radiotherapy. CDR3 loop: CASSLLDREVEEQYF. DNA for the CDR3: TGTGCCAGCAGCTTGTTGGACAGGGAGGTGGAGGAGCAGTACTTC.